The 25 T cell receptor beta chains below come from one sample, sequenced in a study of T cells in women clearing cervical HPV infection. The assay was immunoSEQ multiplex PCR, and TCRdb's table has in-frame clones only and misses some. Recorded here are approximately 39,000 clones; the top ten clones represent roughly 4%. The sample comprised blood buffy coat. The receptors here all came from a woman between 18 and 70 years old with a cervical HPV16 infection that either progressed to CIN3+ or cleared (not recorded which).

A remark on this clone: Coverage ceases 3 residues before the CDR3 finishes, and the germline J gene fills in the end. The chain carries TRBV6-1 and TRBJ2-1; weak D call: TRBD2 (7 bases). Germline CDR1 reads MNHNS; CDR2 reads SASEGT. V lost 1 base and J lost 7, with 14 bases in between. The CDR3 has 15 residues. The CDR3 region is CASSEVGGGGNEQFF. The sequenced CDR3 bases are TGTGCCAGCAGTGAAGTTGGGGGGGGCGGGAATGAG.

Concerning this clone itself: The CDR3 goes on 3 residues after the read ends, and that part is filled in from the germline J gene. This chain uses TRBV6-2 or TRBV6-3 with TRBJ2-7; 7 bases map to TRBD2. The CDR3 extends over 16 amino acids. In germline, CDR1 is MNHEY, CDR2 SVGEGT. V shed 5 bases and J 5 bases; nucleotides not matched to a gene: 15. CDR3 amino acids: CASSDRSGGIFHEQYF. CDR3 DNA, as far as it was read: TGTGCCAGCAGTGACCGATCGGGGGGTATATTCCACGAG.

Partial CDR3 DNA: TGCGCCAGCAGCCTCAGGGTTTCTAATGAAAAA. The encoded protein is CASSLRVSNEK. The full CDR3 sequence reads CASSLRVSNEKLFF. The chain couples TRBV4-1 to TRBJ1-4, with D possibly matching TRBD1 (5 bases). The read ends 3 residues shy of where the CDR3 ends; the end is completed using the germline J gene. The CDR3 is 14 residues long. V was pared by 4 bases and J by 3 bases, with 9 bases between. Germline lookup yields CDR1 MGHRA and CDR2 YSYEKL.

With regard to this clone: The CDR3 extends 3 residues past the end of the read, so its final part is completed from the germline J gene. The rearrangement joins TRBV6-4 to TRBJ2-2; 13 positions agree with TRBD2. V was clipped by 9 bases and J by 3 bases; unmatched bases: 7. This CDR3 has 16 residues. Germline V gene lookup returns CDR1 MRHNA and CDR2 SNTAGT. CDR3 protein: CASSGLAGEDTGELFF. The sequenced CDR3 bases are TGTGCCAGTTCCGGACTAGCGGGAGAGGACACCGGGGAG.

The CDR3: CASSLDGGTQYF. The CDR3 bases that were read are TGCGCCAGCAGCTTGGACGGGGGGACC. The chain uses TRBV5-1 and TRBJ2-5, with D perhaps TRBD2 (6 bases). The DNA ends 3 residues before the CDR3 does, and the rest of the CDR3 is filled in from the germline J gene. The CDR3 loop spans 12 amino acids. Trimming cost V 0 bases and J 7 bases, with 7 bases left between them. From germline, CDR1 is SGHRS and CDR2 YFSETQ.

Note on this clone: The read stops 3 residues short of the end of the CDR3; the missing end is completed from the germline J gene. The chain has TRBV11-2 and TRBJ2-7; tentative D call: TRBD1 (5 bases). Per germline, CDR1 SGHAT and CDR2 FQNNGV. The V and J ends lost 0 bases and 3 bases respectively, with 9 bases between them. The CDR3 runs 14 residues. The covered CDR3 bases are TGTGCCAGCAGCTTAGAACAGGAACTCTACGAG. Translation: CASSLEQELYE. The complete CDR3 protein is CASSLEQELYEQYF.

On this clone itself: The read gets to within 3 residues of the CDR3 end, and the germline J gene fills in the rest. V usage is TRBV10-1 and J usage is TRBJ1-4; D uncertain. The ends were cut back, 7 bases at V and 5 bases at J, with 14 bases in the middle. The CDR3 is made up of 14 amino acids. Germline values: CDR1 WNHNN, CDR2 SYGVQD (reference sequence). The covered CDR3 bases are TGCGCCAGCAATAAACAGAACCTCAATGAAAAA. It translates to CASNKQNLNEK. The full CDR3 protein is CASNKQNLNEKLFF.

As for this clone: The read terminates 3 residues ahead of where the CDR3 ends, so the germline J gene completes it. This sequence joins TRBV10-3 and TRBJ2-1, with unresolved D. V lost 7 bases and J lost 5, with 12 bases in between. The CDR3 contains 13 residues. The germline V gene has CDR1 ENHRY and CDR2 SYGVKD. The covered CDR3 bases are TGTGCCATCACATCTGACCAGGACAATGAG. Protein sequence: CAITSDQDNE. The CDR3, in full, reads CAITSDQDNEQFF.

On this clone itself: The read terminates 3 residues ahead of where the CDR3 ends, so the germline J gene completes it. V is TRBV5-1 and J is TRBJ2-2; 7 nucleotides match TRBD2. The CDR3 has 15 residues. Trimming at V came to 2 bases and at J to 0 bases, leaving 1 base not matched to a gene. From germline, CDR1 is SGHRS and CDR2 YFSETQ. The CDR3 spells CASSLAGTNTGELFF. The covered CDR3 bases are TGCGCCAGCAGCTTAGCGGGAACGAACACCGGGGAG.

Note on this clone: The read is 3 residues too short to cover the CDR3 end, so that end is filled in from the germline J gene. This rearrangement joins TRBV5-6 to TRBJ2-5; D gene ambiguous. Germline V gene data show CDR1 as SGHDT and CDR2 as YYEEEE. The CDR3 has 13 residues. V was pared by 0 bases and J by 4 bases, with 7 bases between. The CDR3 here is CASSLGLVETQYF. The covered CDR3 bases are TGTGCCAGCAGCTTGGGGCTCGTAGAGACC.

Turning to this clone: The missing CDR3 end, 3 residues past where the read stops, is filled in from the germline J gene. The rearrangement links TRBV6-2 or TRBV6-3 to TRBJ1-1; D gene uncertain. CDR3 size: 10 residues. Between the trimmed V and J ends, which lost 8 bases and 4 bases, there was a span of 5 bases. CDR1 is MNHEY, CDR2 SVGEGT, per germline. The CDR3 sequence is CASFSTEAFF. The CDR3 bases that were read are TGTGCCAGCTTCAGCACTGAA.

Details on this clone: The sequence runs out 3 residues before the end of the CDR3; the remainder is reconstructed from the germline J gene. This chain uses TRBV4-2 with TRBJ1-5; D may be TRBD1 (6 bases). The germline gives CDR1 LGHNA, CDR2 YNFKEQ. The germline V and J ends were trimmed by 4 bases and 6 bases, with 16 bases remaining between them. The CDR3 sequence is 15 residues long. The CDR3 protein is CASSREQGRGQPQHF. The DNA read from the CDR3 is TGTGCCAGCAGCCGAGAACAGGGACGGGGTCAGCCC.

To note about this clone: The read ends 3 residues early relative to the CDR3; the germline J gene fills the gap. The chain joins TRBV30 to TRBJ1-6; D not certain. V was shortened by 3 bases and J by 8 bases, with 11 bases between the two germline ends. In germline, CDR1 is GTSNPN, CDR2 SVGIG (reference sequence). There are 13 residues in the CDR3. The DNA read from the CDR3 is TGTGCCTGGAGGAAAACTAGGGATTCACCC. Residues: CAWRKTRDSP. The CDR3 reads in full as CAWRKTRDSPLHF.

On this clone itself: Read coverage stops 3 residues before the CDR3 terminus; the germline J gene supplies the remainder. The chain recombines TRBV11-2 with TRBJ2-3; 13 nucleotides match TRBD2. This CDR3 is 14 amino acids long. V lost 5 bases and J lost 5; bases outside the gene matches: 1. Per the germline V gene, CDR1 is SGHAT and CDR2 is FQNNGV. The CDR3 region is CASSGLAGVDTQYF. The part of the CDR3 DNA that was read is TGTGCCAGCAGCGGACTAGCGGGAGTAGATACG.

For this clone: The read comes to an end 3 residues before the CDR3 does, leaving the germline J gene to fill in the end. V and J are TRBV7-9 and TRBJ2-7, with D possibly being TRBD1 (6 bases). Trimming cost V 5 bases and J 5 bases, with 10 bases left between them. The CDR3 is 12 residues long. CDR1 SEHNR and CDR2 FQNEAQ come from the germline V gene (reference sequence). The CDR3 sequence is CASSAQGNEQYF. The sequenced part of the CDR3 DNA is TGTGCCAGCAGCGCGCAGGGGAACGAG.

To note about this clone: The sequence runs out 3 residues before the end of the CDR3; the remainder is reconstructed from the germline J gene. The J gene is TRBJ2-1, the V gene TRBV7-6; D might be TRBD2 (5 bases). The CDR3 spans 14 residues. V lost 1 base and J lost 6, with 10 bases in between. The V gene's germline CDR1 is SGHVS and CDR2 FNYEAQ. The part of the CDR3 DNA that was read is TGTGCCAGCAGCTTAGGAGGGCCCTTCAATGAG. Translation gives CASSLGGPFNE. The full CDR3 reads CASSLGGPFNEQFF.

To note about this clone: The missing CDR3 end, 3 residues past where the read stops, is filled in from the germline J gene. This sequence joins TRBV24-1 and TRBJ2-7; D possibly matches TRBD1 or TRBD2 (6 bases each). CDR1 is KGHDR and CDR2 is SFDVKD in the germline V gene. V lost 3 bases and J lost 4, with 15 bases in between. This CDR3 spans 15 amino acids. The CDR3 DNA, read in part, is TGTGCCACCAGTGATCCCTCGACAGGAGGGTACGAG. Translation: CATSDPSTGGYE. The entire CDR3 is CATSDPSTGGYEQYF.

A note on this clone: The CDR3 end is not reached by the read, which stops 3 residues before it; the germline J gene fills it in. The same CDR3 arises from other DNA sequences in this sample as well. The chain is built from TRBV20-1 and TRBJ2-1; 12 bases line up with TRBD2. Looked up from germline, CDR1 is DFQATT and CDR2 is SNEGSKA (reference sequence). The CDR3 is 15 residues long. V shed 6 bases and J 4 bases; nucleotides not matched to a gene: 7. The CDR3 loop reads CSAMTSGGAYNEQFF. CDR3 DNA, as far as it was read: TGCAGTGCAATGACTAGCGGGGGTGCGTACAATGAG.

About this clone itself: Read data end 3 residues before the CDR3 end; the end is taken from the germline J gene. This chain uses TRBV5-4 with TRBJ2-7; TRBD1 is a possible D gene (6 bases). This CDR3 contains 13 residues. Germline CDR1 reads SGHNT; CDR2 reads YYREEE (reference sequence). V was pared by 3 bases and J by 1 base, with 8 bases between. The chain's CDR3 is CASSSQGSYEQYF. The CDR3 bases that were read are TGTGCCAGCAGCTCGCAGGGGTCCTACGAG.

For this clone: Read sequence stops 3 residues before the CDR3 end, and the germline J gene provides the missing end. This sequence joins TRBV5-6 and TRBJ1-4; D gene uncertain. In germline, CDR1 is SGHDT, CDR2 YYEEEE. The CDR3 length is 14 residues. The germline V and J ends were trimmed by 4 bases and 4 bases, with 11 bases remaining between them. CDR3 DNA, as far as it was read: TGTGCCAGCAGCCCACGACTGAGTAATGAAAAA. It translates to CASSPRLSNEK. The complete CDR3 sequence is CASSPRLSNEKLFF.

Note on this clone: The read ends 3 residues before the CDR3 terminus; that terminus is restored from the germline J gene. This chain joins TRBV14 and TRBJ1-2; D is unclear. Germline V lookup: CDR1 SGHDN, CDR2 FVKESK. The CDR3 consists of 16 residues. Between the trimmed V and J ends, which lost 4 bases and 2 bases, there was a span of 17 bases. The CDR3 is CASSPLVVATNYGYTF. The sequenced CDR3 bases are TGTGCCAGCAGCCCCCTAGTCGTGGCGACGAACTATGGC.

Details on this clone: The read is 3 residues too short to cover the CDR3 end, so that end is filled in from the germline J gene. The chain uses TRBV11-2 and TRBJ2-1; TRBD2 matches 9 bases. The CDR3 runs to 15 residues. Germline V gives CDR1 SGHAT, CDR2 FQNNGV. V gave up 1 base and J gave up 7 bases; unmatched junction bases: 5. This CDR3 reads CASSLGTSVFNEQFF. CDR3 DNA, as far as it was read: TGTGCCAGCAGCTTAGGGACTAGCGTATTTAATGAG.

Note on this clone: The CDR3 extends 3 residues past the end of the read, so its final part is completed from the germline J gene. The chain combines TRBV7-9 with TRBJ2-1, with TRBD2 matching 14 bases. Germline V gene data show CDR1 as SEHNR and CDR2 as FQNEAQ (reference sequence). Trimming cost V 5 bases and J 8 bases; bases outside gene matches: 5. The CDR3 spans 15 residues. The CDR3: CASSPGTSGSDEQFF. The covered CDR3 bases are TGTGCCAGCAGCCCTGGGACTAGCGGGAGTGATGAG.

To note about this clone: The read falls 3 residues short of the CDR3 end, and the missing part is taken from the germline J gene. The chain uses TRBV13 and TRBJ1-2; 12 bases line up with TRBD1. After removal of 3 bases from V and 4 bases from J, the junction contained 9 bases not matched to a gene. Germline loops: CDR1 PRHDT, CDR2 FYEKMQ (reference sequence). This CDR3 is 17 amino acids long. The DNA read from the CDR3 is TGTGCCAGCAGCTTGGGGACAGGGGGCGCGAGTGGCTATGGC. It specifies CASSLGTGGASGYG. The complete CDR3 protein is CASSLGTGGASGYGYTF. The variable domain in full, with the rest retrieved from reference TRBV13 and TRBJ1-2, is AAGVIQSPRHLIKEKRETATLKCYPIPRHDTVYWYQQGPGQDPQFLISFYEKMQSDKGSIPDRFSAQQFSDYHSELNMSSLELGDSALYFCASSLGTGGASGYGYTFGSGTRLTVV.

As regards this clone: The sequenced fragment ends 3 residues before the CDR3 boundary, so the rest is inferred from the germline J gene. The V call is TRBV2, the J call TRBJ2-2; 9 bases fit TRBD1. V shed 9 bases and J 3 bases; nucleotides not matched to a gene: 5. The CDR3 sequence is 14 residues long. Germline V lookup: CDR1 SNHLY, CDR2 FYNNEI. The CDR3 DNA, read in part, is TGTGCCAGTAGAGACAGGGGGGACACCGGGGAG. Protein sequence: CASRDRGDTGE. The CDR3 in its entirety is CASRDRGDTGELFF. Full variable domain (outside the CDR3, taken from reference TRBV2 and TRBJ2-2): EPEVTQTPSHQVTQMGQEVILRCVPISNHLYFYWYRQILGQKVEFLVSFYNNEISEKSEIFDDQFSVERPDGSNFTLKIRSTKLEDSAMYFCASRDRGDTGELFFGEGSRLTVL.